A selection of T cell receptor beta chains follows, all from one sample in a study of T cells expressing NK-cell markers. TCRdb re-called the 5' RACE reads, yielding one record per CDR3 amino acid sequence without DNA. This listing includes under 500,000 distinct CDR3 sequences. The sample taken for sequencing was blood T cells: a sorted CD56 or NKG2C T cell subset, CD4+ or CD8+ T cells, or bulk PBMC T cells (not recorded which). The receptor set was obtained from a woman aged 18 to 75 in good health. Each CDR3 is given with its conserved first and last residue. The order of the fields is V gene, J gene, CDR3 protein.

TRBV20-1,TRBJ2-3,CSARDRKIPSTDTQYF
TRBV30,TRBJ2-1,CAWSVGEVGEQFF
TRBV13,TRBJ2-7,CATDKEFSYEQYF
TRBV4-3,TRBJ1-5,CASSQVTAVGQPQHF
TRBV7-9,TRBJ1-1,CASSPHGRENTEALF
TRBV25-1,TRBJ2-5,CASTPSGRETQYF
TRBV7-2,TRBJ2-7,CASSLEGLPYEQYF
TRBV20-1,TRBJ2-2,CSARSPGSMGELFF
TRBV4-3,TRBJ2-6,CASSQPLGGAKFGNVLTF
TRBV6-2/TRBV6-3,TRBJ2-1,CASRKGGRDEQFF
TRBV7-3,TRBJ2-2,CASSSMPTSQGGELFF
TRBV21-1,TRBJ2-1,CASGDGGGYYNEQFF
TRBV7-9,TRBJ1-2,CASSLTGMNYGYTF
TRBV5-1,TRBJ2-5,CASSDGTGGFETQYF
TRBV20-1,TRBJ2-5,CSARDQRGVRETQYF
TRBV10-3,TRBJ1-2,CAISESNTGTYYGYTF
TRBV7-2,TRBJ1-5,CASSFRAGNQPQHF
TRBV7-2,TRBJ2-3,CASSTRLAATDTQYF
TRBV18,TRBJ2-3,CASSPISGRGPDTQYF
TRBV11-2,TRBJ2-4,CASRDYRANIAKNIQYF
TRBV15,TRBJ1-1,CATSRDVGDGNTEAFF
TRBV4-3,TRBJ2-7,CASSQDLAGDSYEQYF
TRBV30,TRBJ1-5,CAWSVTGSFNQPQHF
TRBV7-3,TRBJ2-6,CASSIDSRGANVLTF
TRBV5-1,TRBJ2-5,CASSLVGLASPETQYF
TRBV6-2/TRBV6-3,TRBJ2-3,CASSLDRKFTDTQYF
TRBV9,TRBJ2-7,CASSLASGRAAEQYF
TRBV6-1,TRBJ2-1,CASRPGTTLEQFF
TRBV7-2,TRBJ2-5,CASSLIGRNPGETQYF
TRBV12-5,TRBJ2-2,CASGLGVDRGRKANTGELFF
TRBV12-3/TRBV12-4,TRBJ2-3,CASRQRQRQGKTDTQYF
TRBV10-2,TRBJ1-2,CALQAPRGYTF
TRBV11-1,TRBJ2-1,CGVLILSGSSSYNEQFF
TRBV20-1,TRBJ2-5,CSASADRPPETQYF
TRBV20-1,TRBJ2-2,CSARVAGTGELFF
TRBV5-6,TRBJ2-7,CASTEGYEQYF
TRBV4-2,TRBJ2-7,CASSQEGAGTYEQYF
TRBV5-4,TRBJ2-2,CAGTRGGDGTGELFF
TRBV11-2,TRBJ2-7,CASSLEGTGVAYEQYF
TRBV20-1,TRBJ2-1,CSARTALYNEQFF
TRBV20-1,TRBJ2-5,CSASRVQETQYF
TRBV20-1,TRBJ1-2,CSAGDRTNYGYTF
TRBV7-9,TRBJ2-7,CASSLGVPHEQYF
TRBV27,TRBJ2-7,CASAIFSAAAGGAYEQYF
TRBV4-3,TRBJ2-5,CASSQDPSGSGIGPGETQYF
TRBV28,TRBJ2-4,CASSRAGQPKNIQYF
TRBV29-1,TRBJ2-2,CSVEDSRGTGELFF
TRBV29-1,TRBJ2-3,CSARGQSTDTQYF
TRBV11-2,TRBJ2-1,CASSPSGLAENEQFF
TRBV7-8,TRBJ2-4,CASSLSGLDKNIQYF
TRBV29-1,TRBJ2-3,CSVGQGTDTQYF
TRBV7-7,TRBJ2-1,CASSPSDHHNEQFF
TRBV24-1,TRBJ2-2,CATSAAGGFGELFF
TRBV6-1,TRBJ2-3,CASSRREGQDTQYF